Below, 10 T cell receptor beta chains from the same sample are listed, as sequenced in a study of T cell repertoires in cytomegalovirus infection. Each CDR3 protein is one row after TCRdb ran MiXCR on the reads. The table has under 95,000 distinct CDR3 sequences, about half seen once; the top ten hold approximately 93%. These TCRs are of unknown antigen specificity. The sample was CD8+ T cells from cultured PBMCs, taken from culture after CMV antigen stimulation. These TCRs come from a human donor in good health (CMV status not recorded). Some clones in this sample may be carry-over from other donors' samples.

The genes are TRBV6-5 and TRBJ2-7; the D gene is possibly TRBD1 (6 bases). Germline CDR1 MNHEY, CDR2 SVGAGI. Trimming shortened V by 4 bases and J by 4 bases, and 14 bases separated the two germline ends. The CDR3 has 14 amino acids. CDR3 sequence: CASSFRGKGYEQYF. The CDR3 DNA sequence: TGTGCCAGCAGTTTTAGGGGGAAAGGTTACGAGCAGTACTTC.

CDR3 amino acids: CASSVGQGQPQHF. Written as DNA, the CDR3 is TGTGCCAGCAGTGTAGGACAGGGTCAGCCCCAGCATTTT. The rearrangement links TRBV27 to TRBJ1-5; 8 bases match TRBD1. The CDR3 spans 13 residues. CDR1 MNHEY and CDR2 SMNVEV come from the germline V gene (reference sequence). Trimming took 5 bases from V and 6 from J; bases not matched to a gene: 3.

The chain uses TRBV7-6 and TRBJ2-3, with 15 bases fitting TRBD2. V lost 5 bases and J lost 5; bases outside the gene matches: 11. CDR1 and CDR2 (germline): SGHVS, FNYEAQ. CDR3 length equals 18 residues. CDR3 region: CASSPRGTSGGYQDTQYF. CDR3 nucleotides: TGTGCCAGCAGCCCTAGAGGGACTAGCGGGGGGTATCAAGATACGCAGTATTTT.

This clonotype was seen a single time. The rearrangement links TRBV28 to TRBJ1-1; maybe TRBD1 (5 bases). Per germline, CDR1 MDHEN and CDR2 SYDVKM. V shed 3 bases and J shed 0 bases, with 14 bases lying between them. This CDR3 spans 16 amino acids. CDR3 sequence reads: CASSLSLNRMNTEAFF. The CDR3 nucleotides are TGTGCCAGCAGTTTGTCACTAAACAGGATGAACACTGAAGCTTTCTTT. The full variable domain, completed using reference TRBV28 and TRBJ1-1, is DVKVTQSSRYLVKRTGEKVFLECVQDMDHENMFWYRQDPGLGLRLIYFSYDVKMKEKGDIPEGYSVSREKKERFSLILESASTNQTSMYLCASSLSLNRMNTEAFFGQGTRLTVV.

This chain uses TRBV5-4 with TRBJ1-2; D is perhaps TRBD1 (5 bases). Deletions cut 0 bases from V and 3 bases from J, with 9 bases between. CDR3 length equals 14 residues. Germline V gene lookup returns CDR1 SGHNT and CDR2 YYREEE (reference sequence). The chain's CDR3 is CASSLGQTYYGYTF. In DNA form, the CDR3 reads TGTGCCAGCAGCTTGGGACAGACTTACTATGGCTACACCTTC.

This clonotype was seen more than once but under ten times. The rearrangement uses TRBV7-9 and TRBJ2-5; no firm D call. V was clipped by 4 bases and J by 3 bases, with 6 bases between them. CDR1 is SEHNR, CDR2 FQNEAQ, per germline (reference sequence). CDR3 length: 12 amino acids. The CDR3 reads CASSSEEETQYF. Here the CDR3 DNA reads TGTGCCAGCAGCTCCGAGGAAGAGACCCAGTACTTC.

Ten or more counts support this clonotype. The chain's CDR3 is CATSDSPGTSGSAASNEQFF. CDR3 coding DNA: TGTGCCACCAGTGACTCCCCCGGGACTAGCGGGAGTGCGGCCAGTAATGAGCAGTTCTTC. The chain links TRBV24-1 to TRBJ2-1; 14 bases line up with TRBD2. The CDR3 is 20 residues long. V was clipped by 4 bases and J by 7 bases; unmatched bases: 17. Germline CDR1 reads KGHDR; CDR2 reads SFDVKD.

Here the CDR3 reads CASSSGRQSNQPQHF. CDR3 in DNA: TGTGCCAGCAGCTCGGGACGTCAGAGCAATCAGCCCCAGCATTTT. J is TRBJ1-5 and V is TRBV7-8, with a possible D match to TRBD1 (5 bases). CDR3 length equals 15 residues. The V and J ends lost 4 bases and 1 base respectively, with 11 bases between them. CDR1 is SGHVS, CDR2 FQNEAQ, per germline.

This clonotype has only a few counts. The chain carries TRBV7-6 and TRBJ2-7; weak D call: TRBD2 (5 bases). Germline loops: CDR1 SGHVS, CDR2 FNYEAQ. The germline V and J ends were trimmed by 1 base and 3 bases, with 10 bases remaining between them. This CDR3 spans 14 amino acids. The CDR3 is CASSLGLGSYEQYF. CDR3 nucleotides: TGTGCCAGCAGCTTAGGACTGGGGAGCTACGAGCAGTACTTC.

J is TRBJ2-3 and V is TRBV12-3 or TRBV12-4; TRBD1 might be the D (6 bases). Trimming took off 5 bases at V and 3 bases at J, with 24 bases between the two ends. The CDR3 spans 18 residues. This CDR3 reads CASSLTGTLLVGTDTQYF. Written as DNA, the CDR3 is TGTGCCAGCAGTCTGACCGGGACACTGTTGGTGGGGACAGATACGCAGTATTTT.